This T cell receptor (beta chain) was retrieved from a study of blood T cell repertoires in COVID-19. Study context: The United States, Italy and Spain were the sources of the acute and convalescent COVID-19 samples. In each case, the material was cDNA or gDNA derived from T cells, B-cell-depleted T cells, or PBMCs.

Germline V gene data show CDR1 as MDHEN and CDR2 as SYDVKM. V lost 7 bases and J 4 bases, leaving 16 bases between the germline ends. The CDR3 is 14 amino acids. Source study methods: It was from reference gene primer amplification that nucleated cell counts were estimated. TCRdb's copy holds only in-frame clones and misses some; the assay was immunoSEQ multiplex PCR. V and J calls and clone size follow that table, whereas D and trimming were derived from the DNA. The sample holds about 50,000 clones, about 76% seen once. During active infection, Seattle patients enrolled and were then monitored through disease.

The chain links TRBV28 to TRBJ1-2; the D gene is possibly TRBD1 (6 bases). This TCR derives from a woman aged 80 or older with COVID-19, enrolled during active disease. The sample was peripheral blood. The CDR3 here is CASKDRDKLYGYTF. The DNA for the CDR3 is TGTGCCAGCAAGGACCGGGACAAACTCTATGGCTACACCTTC.